This T cell receptor beta chain was documented in a study of blood T cell repertoires in COVID-19 (TCRdb year 2020). For the study in its entirety: Samples from collaborators originated in the United States, Italy and Spain and spanned both the acute and convalescent phases of COVID-19. The prospective study material was composed of cDNA or gDNA derived from T cells, B-cell-depleted T cells, or PBMCs. Deeply sampled blood TCRbeta repertoires from subjects exposed to, actively infected with, or recovered from COVID-19 were included in the dataset. A freely available public database, intended as a resource for researchers studying the immune response to SARS-CoV-2, is where the repertoires were released. The samples were drawn from the first 160 participants of the ongoing ImmuneRACE study and from 950 to 1,500 subjects provided by 6 global collaborators. A de-identified subject ID, COVID-19 status, age in years and sex were almost always included in the sample metadata. HLA class I and class II types, where available, came from metadata supplied by the sample provider rather than from assay-based typing.

One collaborating source in Seattle enrolled patients while the patients were actively infected and followed the patients over time throughout the course of disease. Each collaborating institution followed its own protocols to collect whole blood in K2EDTA tubes. Collaborator samples were shipped for TCRbeta analysis as frozen whole blood, isolated PBMCs, or DNA extracted from either sample type. Trimming costs V 2 bases and J 5 bases, and their ends lie 14 bases apart. The CDR3 spans 15 residues, from the cysteine through the phenylalanine. The kept DNA is CDR3 alone, 45 bases in frame from the first base. Per the germline V gene, MNHEY is the CDR1 and SVGAGI is the CDR2. As regards this clone: Its antigen is not yet known. No much larger clonotype is one base removed from it; base qualities were not supplied.

Paper-wide results and their limitations: Clinical and demographic metadata were provided uncurated, with the amount varying by source and participant.

TCRbeta CDR3 regions were amplified from genomic DNA by means of the immunoSEQ Assay, a bias-controlled multiplex PCR. The published analysis was carried out like this. The number of nucleated cells in each sample was estimated from the amplification of reference gene primers within the assay. To quantify the absolute abundance of each unique TCRbeta CDR3 rearrangement, sequence reads were collapsed and filtered. For each sample, productive Simpson clonality was calculated by taking the square root of Simpson's diversity index across productive rearrangements. TCRdb carries this immuneACCESS record with in-frame sequences only. Its versions omit some clonotypes, under half of them owing to an unresolved V gene in the studies checked, with the rest unexplained. V, J and clone size were drawn from that table, and D and trimming were deduced from the DNA. The sample records 220,000 or so clones, around 86% of which are singletons. Approximately 7.6% of the sample lies in the top ten.

This TCR derives from a woman of 80 years or more with COVID-19, enrolled during active disease. Sequencing used peripheral blood. The chain couples TRBV6-5 to TRBJ2-3; perhaps TRBD2 is the D gene, with 6 bases matching. At the DNA level, the sequence is TGTGCCAGCAGTTACGAGGGACTCGAGGTAGATACGCAGTATTTT. It encodes CASSYEGLEVDTQYF.